One and the same sample provided the 16 T cell receptor beta chains below, sequenced in a study of cytomegalovirus exposure and HLA in healthy donors. PCR employed 60 Vbeta and 13 Jbeta primers. TCRdb's table, derived via immunoSEQ multiplex PCR, lists solely in-frame clones and lacks some. This listing includes tens of thousands of clones. The sequenced material came from PBMCs. These receptor sequences come from a man under 40 in good health and CMV-seronegative.

J is TRBJ2-7 and V is TRBV19, with D maybe TRBD2 (5 bases). The CDR3 runs 18 residues. Germline assignment: CDR1 LNHDA and CDR2 SQIVND (reference sequence). The V and J ends lost 4 bases and 1 base respectively, with 23 bases between them. The CDR3 nucleotides read TGTGCCAGTAGTAAGGTTTTGGCGGGCAATGAGTTTTCCTACGAGCAGTACTTC. It is translated as CASSKVLAGNEFSYEQYF.

This chain joins TRBV5-1 and TRBJ1-1, with TRBD1 matching 7 bases. The V gene end was trimmed by 1 base and the J gene end by 7 bases; junction bases not matched to a gene: 10. Per germline, CDR1 SGHRS and CDR2 YFSETQ. The CDR3 loop spans 15 amino acids. CDR3 amino acids: CASSLRQGVESEAFF. The CDR3 bases are TGCGCCAGCAGCTTGAGGCAGGGGGTTGAAAGTGAAGCTTTCTTT.

V and J are TRBV5-1 and TRBJ1-3; D call uncertain. Trimming left V 2 bases short and J 5 bases short, with 23 bases between. Germline loops: CDR1 SGHRS, CDR2 YFSETQ. This CDR3 is 18 amino acids long. CDR3 residues: CASSFTLLKYLRRNTIYF. DNA of the CDR3: TGCGCCAGCAGCTTCACCCTATTAAAATACCTCCGCAGAAACACCATATATTTT.

The CDR3 bases are TGTGCCATCAGTGAACCCGCGGGGGTGGGAAACACCATATATTTT. Its protein is CAISEPAGVGNTIYF. The chain carries TRBV10-3 and TRBJ1-3; possibly TRBD1 for D (5 bases). Trimming left V 3 bases short and J 4 bases short, with 13 bases between. The CDR3 loop spans 15 amino acids. CDR1 is ENHRY, CDR2 SYGVKD, per germline.

This chain joins TRBV2 and TRBJ2-1; D not certain. Germline V gives CDR1 SNHLY, CDR2 FYNNEI. V shed 6 bases and J shed 10 bases, with 10 bases lying between them. This CDR3 region has 11 residues. CDR3 amino acids: CASRRRSEQFF. CDR3 bases: TGTGCCAGCAGGAGGCGATCCGAGCAGTTCTTC.

V usage is TRBV9 and J usage is TRBJ2-3, with D perhaps matching TRBD2 (7 bases). The CDR3 length is 16 residues. The V end was cut by 0 bases, the J end by 2 bases, with 13 bases between. Germline CDR1 and CDR2: SGDLS and YYNGEE. CDR3 region: CASSVDAGAPTDTQYF. The CDR3 bases are TGTGCCAGCAGCGTAGATGCGGGGGCGCCCACAGATACGCAGTATTTT. Combining the CDR3 with reference TRBV9 and TRBJ2-3 gives the whole variable domain DSGVTQTPKHLITATGQRVTLRCSPRSGDLSVYWYQQSLDQGLQFLIQYYNGEERAKGNILERFSAQQFPDLHSELNLSSLELGDSALYFCASSVDAGAPTDTQYFGPGTRLTVL.

V is TRBV19 and J is TRBJ1-5; D unresolved. CDR1 is LNHDA, CDR2 SQIVND, per germline (reference sequence). CDR3 length: 17 amino acids. Trimming shortened V by 3 bases and J by 2 bases, and 17 bases separated the two germline ends. The CDR3 loop is CASSIRTQLIGNQPQHF. CDR3 in DNA: TGTGCCAGTAGTATTCGAACACAGCTAATTGGCAATCAGCCCCAGCATTTT.

V and J are TRBV4-2 and TRBJ2-5; 9 positions agree with TRBD2. Germline V CDR1 and CDR2: LGHNA, YNFKEQ. The CDR3 is 18 amino acids. The trim removed 0 bases at V and 5 bases at J, leaving 13 bases unmatched. Here the CDR3 reads CASSQDPPGGGALETQYF. The CDR3 DNA sequence: TGTGCCAGCAGCCAAGATCCCCCTGGCGGGGGGGCCCTGGAGACCCAGTACTTC.

The genes are TRBV6-1 and TRBJ1-2; 9 nucleotides agree with TRBD1. The CDR3 length is 13 residues. The germline V gene has CDR1 MNHNS and CDR2 SASEGT. J gave up 8 bases and V 6 bases, and 7 bases lay outside the gene matches. CDR3 amino acids: CASRDGQGRGYTF. CDR3 in DNA: TGTGCCAGCAGGGATGGACAGGGGAGAGGCTACACCTTC.

V gene TRBV6-6 combines with J gene TRBJ2-7; 8 bases are a match to TRBD2. The J segment lost 6 bases and the V segment lost 6 bases, leaving 13 bases of the junction unmatched. CDR1 and CDR2 (germline): MNHNY, SVGAGI (reference sequence). The CDR3 runs to 15 residues. CDR3 sequence: CASSSGTRSTPEQYF. The CDR3 region has the DNA TGTGCCAGCAGCTCAGGGACTAGATCTACGCCCGAGCAGTACTTC.

The chain is built from TRBV5-1 and TRBJ2-1; 9 bases align to TRBD2. The CDR3 has 14 amino acids. The junction had 4 bases not matched to a gene; V was cut back by 4 bases and J by 5 bases. Germline V gene data show CDR1 as SGHRS and CDR2 as YFSETQ. The CDR3 loop is CASSPSGIDNEQFF. Written as DNA, the CDR3 is TGCGCCAGCAGCCCTAGCGGGATAGACAATGAGCAGTTCTTC.

The chain has TRBV5-5 and TRBJ2-7, with a possible D match to TRBD2 (6 bases). From germline, CDR1 is SGHKS and CDR2 YYEKEE (reference sequence). CDR3 length: 18 residues. The V end was cut by 5 bases, the J end by 3 bases, with 27 bases between. The CDR3 loop is CASSYPTAVGRDIYEQYF. CDR3 sequence (DNA): TGTGCCAGCAGTTACCCAACAGCCGTCGGGAGAGATATCTACGAGCAGTACTTC.

The V call is TRBV7-2, the J call TRBJ1-2; TRBD1 matches at 8 bases. This CDR3 contains 15 residues. Trimming cost V 1 base and J 3 bases; bases outside gene matches: 4. Germline loops: CDR1 SGHTA, CDR2 FQGNSA. CDR3 region: CASSLVAGGDYGYTF. The CDR3, as DNA: TGTGCCAGCAGCTTAGTGGCAGGGGGCGACTATGGCTACACCTTC.

This chain's CDR3 is CSVGTGSREQYF. The CDR3 coding sequence is TGCAGCGTAGGGACAGGCAGCCGGGAGCAGTACTTC. V usage is TRBV29-1 and J usage is TRBJ2-7; 8 positions match TRBD1. The CDR3 is 12 residues long. The V segment lost 6 bases and the J segment 7 bases; nucleotides outside the gene matches: 8. Germline assignment: CDR1 SQVTM and CDR2 ANQGSEA.

The CDR3 sequence: CASSVPSGGASDTQYF. Here the CDR3 DNA reads TGTGCCAGCAGCGTTCCTAGCGGGGGGGCATCAGATACGCAGTATTTT. V is TRBV9 and J is TRBJ2-3; 12 nucleotides agree with TRBD2. CDR1 is SGDLS, CDR2 YYNGEE, per germline. The CDR3 has 16 amino acids. V lost 2 bases and J lost 4; bases outside the gene matches: 5.

The chain employs TRBV5-1 and TRBJ1-1; 8 bases agree with TRBD1. V was clipped by 3 bases and J by 5 bases; unmatched bases: 6. The CDR3 extends over 14 amino acids. CDR1 is SGHRS and CDR2 is YFSETQ in the germline V gene. CDR3 sequence (DNA): TGCGCCAGCAGCTCGCAACAGGGGGAGACTGAAGCTTTCTTT. It yields the protein CASSSQQGETEAFF.